Listed below are T cell receptor beta chains from one sample, sequenced in a study of cytomegalovirus exposure and HLA in healthy donors. Using immunoSEQ multiplex PCR, the repertoire was profiled, and TCRdb retains in-frame clones only, with some absent. The data show about 130,000 clones, roughly three quarters seen once. The sample was PBMCs. Source of these receptors: a man younger than 45 in good health and CMV-seronegative. Both conserved end residues are part of each CDR3. The D gene is left open where the match is weak. Expanded clones get a size class; other rows say once, few or many, or leave the size out.

TRBV28	few	-	TRBJ2-5	CASSFPRRRFLYQETQYF	TGTGCCAGCAGTTTCCCGAGGCGGAGATTCCTGTACCAAGAGACCCAGTACTTC
TRBV30	-	TRBD1	TRBJ1-1	CAWSVRWTGGAFF	TGTGCCTGGAGTGTCCGATGGACAGGGGGAGCTTTCTTT
TRBV7-2	few	TRBD2	TRBJ2-5	CASTLAGGAQETQYF	TGTGCCAGCACCCTAGCGGGGGGTGCGCAAGAGACCCAGTACTTC
TRBV28	-	-	TRBJ2-7	CASSLGPGVYEQYF	TGTGCCAGCAGTTTGGGGCCAGGGGTTTACGAGCAGTACTTC
TRBV7-2	-	-	TRBJ2-5	CASSRAGARETQYF	TGTGCCAGCAGCCGGGCGGGGGCCCGGGAGACCCAGTACTTC
TRBV30	once	TRBD1	TRBJ1-2	CAWTTGINYGYTF	TGTGCCTGGACGACAGGGATTAACTATGGCTACACCTTC
TRBV9	-	TRBD1	TRBJ2-1	CASSYTTTTGINEQFF	TGTGCCAGCAGTTATACTACTACGACAGGGATCAATGAGCAGTTCTTC
TRBV15	few	-	TRBJ2-3	CATSRVGGANWDTQYF	TGTGCCACCAGCAGAGTTGGCGGGGCGAACTGGGATACGCAGTATTTT
TRBV5-4	-	-	TRBJ2-2	CASSFDEANTGELFF	TGTGCCAGCAGCTTCGATGAAGCCAACACCGGGGAGCTGTTTTTT
TRBV28	-	-	TRBJ2-3	CASSYGSGGTDTQYF	TGTGCCAGCAGTTATGGGTCAGGGGGGACAGATACGCAGTATTTT
TRBV18	-	-	TRBJ1-6	CASSLTQGQHSPLHF	TGTGCCAGCTCACTAACTCAGGGTCAGCATTCACCCCTCCACTTT
TRBV29-1	-	TRBD1	TRBJ1-2	CSVPGQGRHYGYTF	TGCAGCGTACCCGGACAGGGAAGGCACTATGGCTACACCTTC
TRBV4-1	-	-	TRBJ1-3	CASSQVPGFGNTIYF	TGCGCCAGCAGCCAAGTACCAGGGTTTGGAAACACCATATATTTT
TRBV14	-	TRBD1	TRBJ1-4	CASSQDWDSTHRTNEKLFF	TGTGCCAGCAGCCAAGATTGGGACAGTACCCACCGTACTAATGAAAAACTGTTTTTT
TRBV27	-	TRBD2	TRBJ2-5	CASSLSAGLAGGETQYF	TGTGCCAGCAGTTTATCGGCTGGACTAGCGGGCGGGGAGACCCAGTACTTC
TRBV5-4	few	-	TRBJ2-3	CASSRTPSDTQYF	TGTGCCAGCAGCCGGACACCTTCCGATACGCAGTATTTT
TRBV19	-	-	TRBJ1-1	CASRSRTLNTEAFF	TGTGCCAGTAGATCCAGGACACTAAACACTGAAGCTTTCTTT
TRBV9	few	-	TRBJ2-1	CASSVGSSGYNEQFF	TGTGCCAGCAGCGTAGGTAGTTCGGGATACAATGAGCAGTTCTTC
TRBV9	-	-	TRBJ2-5	CASSVKRGQETQYF	TGTGCCAGCAGCGTAAAAAGGGGACAAGAGACCCAGTACTTC
TRBV9	-	TRBD2	TRBJ2-2	CASSVRDGGATGELFF	TGTGCCAGCAGCGTAAGAGACGGGGGGGCGACCGGGGAGCTGTTTTTT
TRBV2	-	-	TRBJ1-4	CASSVLGQEGEKLFF	TGTGCCAGCAGTGTATTAGGGCAGGAGGGCGAAAAACTGTTTTTT
TRBV9	-	-	TRBJ2-1	CASSVGPPTSFNEQFF	TGTGCCAGCAGCGTAGGCCCCCCGACTAGTTTTAATGAGCAGTTCTTC
TRBV7-3	-	-	TRBJ2-3	CASSFLRGDTQYF	TGTGCCAGCAGCTTCCTCAGGGGAGATACGCAGTATTTT
TRBV28	once	-	TRBJ2-3	CASSLLRETDTQYF	TGTGCCAGCAGTTTACTGCGGGAAACAGATACGCAGTATTTT
TRBV29-1	-	TRBD1	TRBJ2-7	CSVEDGTGNYEQYF	TGCAGCGTTGAAGATGGGACAGGGAACTACGAGCAGTACTTC
TRBV25-1	-	TRBD2	TRBJ2-7	CASTPGGSAGEQYF	TGTGCCAGCACCCCCGGGGGGTCCGCCGGGGAGCAGTACTTC
TRBV19	few	-	TRBJ1-1	CASRQHMNTEAFF	TGTGCCAGTAGACAGCACATGAACACTGAAGCTTTCTTT
TRBV5-1	once	-	TRBJ1-4	CASRETGLANEKLFF	TGCGCCAGCAGGGAAACGGGTTTGGCTAATGAAAAACTGTTTTTT
TRBV10-3	-	TRBD1	TRBJ1-1	CAISDSDRGKGEAFF	TGTGCCATCAGTGATTCGGACAGGGGGAAGGGTGAAGCTTTCTTT
TRBV9	-	TRBD2	TRBJ2-1	CASSVGGGGANEQFF	TGTGCCAGCAGCGTAGGCGGCGGGGGGGCCAATGAGCAGTTCTTC
TRBV5-6	-	-	TRBJ2-7	CASSYGQSYEQYF	TGTGCCAGCAGCTACGGACAGTCCTACGAGCAGTACTTC
TRBV2	-	-	TRBJ2-5	CASREGETQYF	TGTGCCAGCAGGGAGGGAGAGACCCAGTACTTC
TRBV30	-	TRBD1	TRBJ1-4	CAWSPQGAEKLFF	TGTGCCTGGAGCCCGCAGGGGGCTGAAAAACTGTTTTTT
TRBV21-1	-	-	TRBJ2-1	CASSRWGGPYNEQFF	TGTGCCAGCAGCCGGTGGGGGGGGCCCTACAATGAGCAGTTCTTC
TRBV28	-	TRBD1	TRBJ1-5	CASSFRTGQPQHF	TGTGCCAGCAGTTTTCGGACAGGTCAGCCCCAGCATTTT
TRBV7-8	-	TRBD2	TRBJ2-7	CASAGGGPSREQYF	TGTGCCAGCGCCGGCGGGGGACCTTCTAGGGAGCAGTACTTC